The present T cell receptor (beta chain) was sequenced within a study of vaccination and CD4 T cells after COVID-19. In the study overall: Participants were administered two doses of either the BNT162b2 or the mRNA-1273 vaccine. Samples taken post-COVID came a median 101 days after diagnosis, ranging from 35 to 161.

Trimming pared 5 bases from V and 11 bases from J, leaving 18 bases between. CDR3 length: 13 residues. Germline V gives CDR1 SEHNR, CDR2 FQNEAQ (reference sequence). The Oncomine TCR Beta short-read assay sequenced DNA from cultured CD4+ T cells. From CD4+ T cells that had been cultured, genomic DNA was extracted. From the PCR reads, TCRdb called clonotypes with MiXCR, one entry per CDR3 protein. The sample lists some 18,000 distinct CDR3 sequences, 53% seen once, with more than 15% in the top ten. Treatment noted: roughly 10-day PBMC culture with coronavirus spike peptide pools or control peptides (ViraFEST assay). As for this clonotype: The antigen is undetermined.

The chain couples TRBV7-9 to TRBJ1-1, with unresolved D. Source: CD4+ T cells from blood, cultured in vitro, taken before SARS-CoV-2 vaccination. This receptor was obtained from a human donor who had recovered from COVID-19. This CDR3 reads CASSQTPSFWAFF. For the CDR3, the DNA is TGTGCCAGCAGCCAAACTCCCTCCTTTTGGGCTTTCTTT.